Below, one T cell receptor beta chain is given with its context. This CDR3 has 11 amino acids. Germline V lookup: CDR1 MNHEY, CDR2 SVGAGI. V was cut by 7 bases and J by 8 bases, with 6 bases left in between. The data were obtained in a study of blood T cell repertoires in COVID-19. Whole-study context: The samples span acute and convalescent COVID-19 from the United States, Italy and Spain.

The authors' processing: Reference gene primer amplification in the assay estimated nucleated cell counts. The assay was immunoSEQ multiplex PCR, and TCRdb's table has in-frame clones only and misses some. The DNA was the basis for D and trimming; V, J and clone size are from that table. Of around 100,000 clones in the sample, 88% were seen once. V gene TRBV6-5 combines with J gene TRBJ1-6; maybe TRBD1 (5 bases). The TCR was taken from a human donor in a cohort sampled during active COVID-19. The material sequenced was peripheral blood. DNA of the CDR3: TGTGCCAGCATAGGGGATTCACCCCTCCACTTT. Protein sequence: CASIGDSPLHF.